This entry describes one T cell receptor beta chain. Its binding antigen is unknown. No quality values exist for individual bases; no much larger clone is one base distant. Ficoll-Paque density gradient centrifugation was used to isolate PBMCs. The reads were generated on an Illumina NovaSeq 6000. cDNA libraries for TCRalpha and TCRbeta were prepared by 5'RACE using constant-segment primers, with sample barcodes and unique molecular identifiers added. RNA was extracted from every sample with Trizol reagent. Amplification of the libraries took two PCR steps, and the second step added a second sample barcode plus Illumina TruSeq adapters. Sequencing of libraries was performed on an Illumina NovaSeq with 2 x 150 bp paired-end reads. From the authors' description of their analysis: With migec v1.2.7, reads were demultiplexed and then collapsed into UMI-guided consensus sequences. Using mixcr v2.1.11, UMI consensuses were aligned to TRA and TRB V and J templates and then assembled into clonotypes. A clonotype was counted as expanded or contracted only if both edgeR and NoisET called the change significant, with noise models trained on biological replicates. For edgeR calls, a false discovery rate-adjusted p below 0.01 and a log2 fold-change threshold of 1 were applied. PCA with hierarchical clustering of max-normalized trajectories of the 1000 most abundant clonotypes was used as exploratory dynamics analysis. Separately sequenced CD4+ and CD8+ repertoires were used to assign the CD4 or CD8 phenotype of responding clones. The public reads were reprocessed in TCRdb via fastp at Q25 and MiXCR, keeping in-frame beta chains. Rows matching on CDR3 protein sequence are summarized as one entry with the most common DNA and genes. V and J calls and clone size were set by TCRdb, not the authors. Present in this sample are about 300,000 distinct CDR3 sequences, just under 20% of which were seen just once. Approximately 21% of the sample belongs to the ten largest clones.

These data come from a study of T-cell memory formation after mild COVID-19 (TCRdb year 2021). Notes on the research overall: TCR sequence clusters from the two donors were found to be largely donor specific. Longitudinal TCRalpha and TCRbeta repertoire sequencing tracked T-cell clones expanding and contracting after mild COVID-19 in a couple of donors. The cohort was made up of two young adult volunteers, one female and one male, who were previously healthy. The paper's findings and limits, for the study overall: Contracting CD4+ clones were found mainly in CM and EM memory subsets, while CD8+ clones were enriched in EMRA. The detection of some responding clones in pre-infection memory suggests that pre-existing cross-reactive memory T cells joined the SARS-CoV-2 response. The study covered only a couple of mild cases, and larger cohorts including severe cases with pre-infection samples were considered necessary. Balanced CD4/CD8 phenotypes were observed for clones contracting from day 15 to 85, whereas a bias towards CD4+ was observed for a second wave of clones expanding from day 15 to 37. Whether the second-wave clones peaking on day 37 were SARS-CoV-2 specific was not confirmed.

The germline V gene sets CDR1 to SNHLY and CDR2 to FYNNEI. CDR3 length: 13 amino acids, cysteine to phenylalanine. Here the CDR3 DNA is all that survives: 39 bases in frame from base 1. The trim is 5 bases for V and 2 bases for J, with a gap of 8 bases between the germline ends. The specimen was PBMCs or a T cell subset sorted from them (not recorded which). The receptor comes from a man aged 18 to 29 who had mild COVID-19 (a few samples of this study predate the infection). The sample titles of this study are shuffled in the database, so cell type and time point are left out; the donor was told from shared clones. This chain is built from TRBV2 and TRBJ2-3, with an unclear D gene assignment. The nucleotide sequence is given as TGTGCCAGCAGTCTTCGGAACACAGATACGCAGTATTTT. This encodes CASSLRNTDTQYF.